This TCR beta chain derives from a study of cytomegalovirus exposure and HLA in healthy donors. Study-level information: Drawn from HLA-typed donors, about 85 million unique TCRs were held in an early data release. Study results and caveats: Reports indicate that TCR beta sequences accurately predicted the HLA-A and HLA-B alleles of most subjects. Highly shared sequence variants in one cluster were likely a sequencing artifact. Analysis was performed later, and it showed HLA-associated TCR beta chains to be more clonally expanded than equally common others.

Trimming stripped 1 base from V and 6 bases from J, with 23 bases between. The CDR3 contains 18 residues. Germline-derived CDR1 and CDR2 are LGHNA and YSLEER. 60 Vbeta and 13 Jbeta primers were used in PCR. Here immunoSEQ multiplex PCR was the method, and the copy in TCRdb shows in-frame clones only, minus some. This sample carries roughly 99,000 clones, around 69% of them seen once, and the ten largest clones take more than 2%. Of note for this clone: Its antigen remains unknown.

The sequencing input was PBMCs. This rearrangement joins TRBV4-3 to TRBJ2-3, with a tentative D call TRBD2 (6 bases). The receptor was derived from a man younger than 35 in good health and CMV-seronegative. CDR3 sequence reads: CASSQVNVGLPEGDTQYF. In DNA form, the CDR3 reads TGCGCCAGCAGCCAAGTTAATGTCGGATTGCCGGAGGGGGATACGCAGTATTTT.